This is a list of T cell receptor beta chains from one sample in a study of blood T cell repertoires in COVID-19. Data came from immunoSEQ multiplex PCR; TCRdb stores just in-frame clones and leaves some out. The table includes around 390,000 clones, 85% to 90% detected once. The sample comprised PBMCs or T cells enriched from blood (not recorded which). Receptor source: a woman in her fifties or sixties who had recovered from COVID-19. Both conserved end residues are part of each CDR3. Each record gives: V gene, J gene, D gene, clone size, CDR3 protein, CDR3 DNA. The D gene is left open where the match is weak. Where a row states a size, it is once, few, many or the class of an expanded clone; other rows omit it.

>TRBV27|TRBJ2-2|TRBD1|NA
CASSQYGTGLNSNTGELFF
TGTGCCAGCAGTCAATATGGGACAGGGCTTAATTCGAACACCGGGGAGCTGTTTTTT
>TRBV7-9|TRBJ1-4|TRBD1|NA
CASSPGTGGEKLFF
TGTGCCAGCAGCCCCGGGACAGGCGGGGAAAAACTGTTTTTT
>TRBV7-2|TRBJ2-3|NA|NA
CASSPGLGPGTQYF
TGTGCCAGCAGCCCAGGACTGGGCCCCGGTACGCAGTATTTT
>TRBV2|TRBJ1-5|NA|NA
CASSGSRGPGGQPQHF
TGTGCCAGCAGTGGGAGCAGGGGTCCAGGCGGTCAGCCCCAGCATTTT
>TRBV4-2|TRBJ1-6|NA|NA
CASSLPQGDRSPLHF
TGTGCCAGCAGCCTCCCACAGGGCGATCGATCACCCCTCCACTTT
>TRBV30|TRBJ1-5|NA|NA
CAWLQAPQYSNQPQHF
TGTGCCTGGTTACAGGCCCCACAGTATAGCAATCAGCCCCAGCATTTT
>TRBV9|TRBJ2-3|TRBD2|NA
CASSATGLEARTDTQYF
TGTGCCAGCAGCGCAACAGGACTAGAGGCGCGCACAGATACGCAGTATTTT
>TRBV5-5|TRBJ1-1|TRBD1|NA
CASSDRDRNTEAFF
TGTGCCAGCAGCGATCGGGACAGGAACACTGAAGCTTTCTTT
>TRBV20-1|TRBJ2-5|NA|NA
CSASFRGAQGETQYF
TGCAGTGCTAGTTTCCGGGGGGCGCAGGGAGAGACCCAGTACTTC
>TRBV5-5|TRBJ1-5|NA|NA
CASSLKRDQPQHF
TGTGCCAGCAGTCTAAAGAGGGATCAGCCCCAGCATTTT
>TRBV27|TRBJ2-7|TRBD1|once
CASSLYGQVEYEQYF
TGTGCCAGCAGTTTATATGGACAGGTAGAATACGAGCAGTACTTC
>TRBV7-2|TRBJ2-1|TRBD2|NA
CASSPGGSGVFEQFF
TGTGCCAGCAGCCCGGGAGGTAGCGGGGTTTTTGAGCAGTTCTTC
>TRBV28|TRBJ2-7|NA|NA
CASSLGAYEQYF
TGTGCCAGCAGTCTAGGGGCCTACGAGCAGTACTTC
>TRBV7-9|TRBJ1-1|TRBD1|NA
CASSLVRGTGLVNTEAFF
TGTGCCAGCAGCTTAGTGAGAGGGACAGGTCTGGTGAACACTGAAGCTTTCTTT
>TRBV4-1|TRBJ1-1|NA|once
CASSQDRFRGSTEAFF
TGCGCCAGCAGCCAAGATCGGTTCAGGGGAAGTACTGAAGCTTTCTTT
>TRBV7-9|TRBJ2-2|NA|NA
CASNQQAAGTLPTGELFF
TGTGCCAGCAACCAACAGGCGGCGGGGACTCTACCCACCGGGGAGCTGTTTTTT
>TRBV28|TRBJ2-6|TRBD1|NA
CASSSARDREFSGANVLTF
TGTGCCAGCAGTTCCGCCCGGGACAGGGAGTTCTCTGGGGCCAACGTCCTGACTTTC
>TRBV15|TRBJ1-6|NA|NA
CATSRGTGDNSPLHF
TGTGCCACCAGCAGAGGAACAGGTGATAATTCACCCCTCCACTTT
>TRBV5-4|TRBJ1-1|TRBD1|NA
CASSSTGMNTEAFF
TGTGCCAGCAGCTCGACAGGGATGAACACTGAAGCTTTCTTT
>TRBV27|TRBJ2-7|NA|NA
CASSPLGGAYEQYF
TGTGCCAGCAGTCCCCTCGGGGGTGCCTACGAGCAGTACTTC
>TRBV7-9|TRBJ1-3|NA|NA
CASSPTNWVPGNTIYF
TGTGCCAGCAGCCCGACTAATTGGGTTCCTGGAAACACCATATATTTT
>TRBV6-2/TRBV6-3|TRBJ2-1|TRBD2|NA
CASSPGTSLRGQFF
TGTGCCAGCAGTCCCGGGACTAGCCTCCGGGGACAGTTCTTC
>TRBV11-3|TRBJ2-2|NA|NA
CASSLIGVWDTGELFF
TGTGCCAGCAGCTTAATCGGGGTATGGGACACCGGGGAGCTGTTTTTT
>TRBV30|TRBJ1-2|NA|NA
CAWSFRKPNYGYTF
TGTGCCTGGAGTTTTAGAAAGCCGAACTATGGCTACACCTTC
>TRBV30|TRBJ1-6|NA|NA
CAWIRRTEPPLHF
TGTGCCTGGATCCGGAGGACAGAGCCACCCCTCCACTTT
>TRBV29-1|TRBJ2-1|TRBD2|NA
CSVEEYRLAGIYNEQFF
TGCAGCGTTGAAGAATACCGACTAGCGGGGATTTACAATGAGCAGTTCTTC
>TRBV11-3|TRBJ2-5|TRBD1|NA
CASSPDRAYQETQYF
TGTGCCAGCAGCCCGGACAGGGCGTACCAAGAGACCCAGTACTTC
>TRBV4-3|TRBJ1-3|NA|NA
CASSFDRDSGNTIYF
TGCGCCAGCAGCTTCGACAGAGACTCTGGAAACACCATATATTTT
>TRBV5-6|TRBJ2-3|NA|few
CASWEGVSEDTQYF
TGTGCCAGCTGGGAAGGGGTTTCGGAAGATACGCAGTATTTT
>TRBV9|TRBJ1-2|TRBD1|few
CASSVGGTGPFRAF
TGTGCCAGCAGCGTAGGAGGGACAGGGCCCTTTCGCGCCTTC
>TRBV28|TRBJ2-3|TRBD2|NA
CASSIEGLGGDTQYF
TGTGCCAGCAGTATCGAGGGACTAGGGGGGGATACGCAGTATTTT
>TRBV7-9|TRBJ1-1|NA|NA
CASSLGGVAYTEAFF
TGTGCCAGCAGCTTAGGGGGGGTTGCGTACACTGAAGCTTTCTTT
>TRBV7-3|TRBJ1-4|NA|NA
CASSPSRDEKLFF
TGTGCCAGCAGCCCCTCGAGGGATGAAAAACTGTTTTTT
>TRBV4-1|TRBJ2-3|NA|NA
CASSQPYTDTQYF
TGCGCCAGCAGCCAACCCTACACAGATACGCAGTATTTT
>TRBV5-6|TRBJ2-3|TRBD1|NA
CASSPGQGRTDTQYF
TGTGCCAGCAGCCCGGGACAGGGAAGAACAGATACGCAGTATTTT
>TRBV7-3|TRBJ1-1|NA|once
CASSRSRTENTEAFF
TGTGCCAGCAGCCGCAGTAGGACAGAAAACACTGAAGCTTTCTTT
>TRBV5-1|TRBJ1-6|NA|NA
CASSFSPNGDSPLHF
TGCGCCAGCAGTTTTTCACCAAACGGGGATTCACCCCTCCACTTT
>TRBV5-1|TRBJ1-2|NA|NA
CASSLTSGAPGYTF
TGCGCCAGCAGCCTAACCTCAGGGGCTCCGGGCTACACCTTC
>TRBV5-1|TRBJ2-5|TRBD1|NA
CASSQGARETQYF
TGCGCCAGCAGTCAGGGGGCGCGAGAGACCCAGTACTTC
>TRBV7-2|TRBJ2-1|TRBD2|NA
CASSLGSERGVAREQFF
TGTGCCAGCAGCTTAGGGTCGGAGCGGGGGGTGGCCAGGGAGCAGTTCTTC
>TRBV19|TRBJ2-7|TRBD1|NA
CASSTTGDGYEQYF
TGTGCCAGTAGTACGACAGGGGATGGCTACGAGCAGTACTTC
>TRBV7-9|TRBJ1-1|TRBD1|NA
CASSSQGIEAFF
TGTGCCAGCAGTTCACAGGGGATTGAAGCTTTCTTT
>TRBV14|TRBJ2-3|NA|NA
CASSQAKLVDTQYF
TGTGCCAGCAGCCAAGCTAAGTTGGTCGATACGCAGTATTTT
>TRBV6-5|TRBJ2-7|NA|NA
CASSKSGLAYEQYF
TGTGCCAGCAGTAAATCGGGACTCGCCTACGAGCAGTACTTC
>TRBV9|TRBJ1-6|TRBD1|NA
CASSVEGQGSPLHF
TGTGCCAGCAGCGTAGAGGGACAGGGCTCACCCCTCCACTTT
>TRBV6-5|TRBJ1-4|NA|NA
CASTRQQNEKLFF
TGTGCCAGCACGCGACAGCAGAATGAAAAACTGTTTTTT
>TRBV6-5|TRBJ1-2|NA|NA
CASSYGPGVYGYTF
TGTGCCAGCAGTTACGGACCAGGGGTCTATGGCTACACCTTC